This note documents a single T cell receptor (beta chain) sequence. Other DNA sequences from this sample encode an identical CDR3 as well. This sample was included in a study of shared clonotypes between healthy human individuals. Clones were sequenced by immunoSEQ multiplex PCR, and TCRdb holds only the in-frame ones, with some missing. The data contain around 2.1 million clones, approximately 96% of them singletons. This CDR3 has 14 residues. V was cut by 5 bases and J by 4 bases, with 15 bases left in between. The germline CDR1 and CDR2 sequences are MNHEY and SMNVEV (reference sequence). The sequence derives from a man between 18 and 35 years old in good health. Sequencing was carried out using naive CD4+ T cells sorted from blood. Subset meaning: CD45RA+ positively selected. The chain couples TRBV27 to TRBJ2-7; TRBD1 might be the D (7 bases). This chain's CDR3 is CASSLQGGMYEQYF. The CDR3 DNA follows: TGTGCCAGCAGTCTGCAGGGGGGAATGTACGAGCAGTACTTC.